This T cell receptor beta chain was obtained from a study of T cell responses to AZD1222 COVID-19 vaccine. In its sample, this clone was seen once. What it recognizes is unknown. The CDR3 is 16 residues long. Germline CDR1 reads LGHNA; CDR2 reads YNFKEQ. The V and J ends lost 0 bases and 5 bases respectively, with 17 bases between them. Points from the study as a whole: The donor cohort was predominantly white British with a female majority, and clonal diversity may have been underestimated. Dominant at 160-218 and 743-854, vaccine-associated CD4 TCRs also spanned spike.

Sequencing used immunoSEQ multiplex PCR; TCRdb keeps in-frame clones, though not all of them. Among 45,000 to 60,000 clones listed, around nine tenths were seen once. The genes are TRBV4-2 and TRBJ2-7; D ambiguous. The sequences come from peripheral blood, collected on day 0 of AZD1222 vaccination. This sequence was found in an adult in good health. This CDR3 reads CASSQDLSGFGDEQYF. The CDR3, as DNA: TGTGCCAGCAGCCAAGATTTGTCCGGGTTTGGGGACGAGCAGTACTTC.